This T cell receptor (beta chain) is from a study of technical replicates of blood from several donors. This CDR3 comprises 16 residues. Germline CDR1 is SEHNR and CDR2 is FQNEAQ (reference sequence). J was trimmed by 4 bases and V by 6 bases; bases with no gene match: 13. TCRdb's copy holds only in-frame clones and misses some; the assay was immunoSEQ multiplex PCR. Found here are 75,000 to 95,000 clones, around 94% of them singletons; the top ten hold approximately 0.27%. The material sequenced was T cells isolated from PBMCs. The receptor's source is a human donor in good health. The chain recombines TRBV7-9 with TRBJ1-1, with 8 positions matching TRBD1. The CDR3 sequence is CASSHPGGAQGTEAFF. The CDR3 nucleotides are TGTGCCAGCAGTCATCCAGGGGGCGCTCAAGGCACTGAAGCTTTCTTT.